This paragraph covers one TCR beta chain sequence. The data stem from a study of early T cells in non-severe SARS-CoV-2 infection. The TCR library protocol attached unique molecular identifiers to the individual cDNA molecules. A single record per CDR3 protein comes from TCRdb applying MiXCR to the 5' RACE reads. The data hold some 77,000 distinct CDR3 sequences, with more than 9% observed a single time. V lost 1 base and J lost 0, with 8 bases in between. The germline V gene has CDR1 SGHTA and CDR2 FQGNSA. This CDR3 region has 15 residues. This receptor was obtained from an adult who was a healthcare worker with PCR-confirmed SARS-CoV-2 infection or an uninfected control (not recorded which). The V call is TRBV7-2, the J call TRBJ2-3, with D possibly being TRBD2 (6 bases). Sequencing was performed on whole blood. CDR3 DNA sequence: TGTGCCAGCAGCTTAGATAGCGGAAGCACAGATACGCAGTATTTT. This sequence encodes CASSLDSGSTDTQYF.